These 25 T cell receptor beta chains were all obtained from the same sample, sequenced in a study of T cells after yellow fever vaccination. TCRdb itself ran the 5' RACE reads through MiXCR, one entry per CDR3 protein. The sample records about 320,000 distinct CDR3 sequences, 3.5% to 5% being singletons. The starting material was PBMCs, obtained 15 days after the yellow fever booster vaccination. These TCRs come from a man between 18 and 35 years old who received the YFV17D yellow fever vaccine.

The chain is built from TRBV20-1 and TRBJ2-5; 7 bases align to TRBD1. The germline gives CDR1 DFQATT, CDR2 SNEGSKA (reference sequence). Losses at the gene ends were 6 bases for V and 5 bases for J; bases not matched to a gene: 9. The CDR3 covers 13 residues. The CDR3 DNA sequence: TGCAGTGCCGCTCCCGACAGGGCGGAGACCCAGTACTTC. It translates to CSAAPDRAETQYF.

This clonotype was recorded at least ten times. CDR3 amino acids: CASRSNSDSNQPQHF. In nucleotides, the CDR3 is TGTGCCAGCAGGTCCAACAGCGATAGCAATCAGCCCCAGCATTTT. The chain uses TRBV7-2 and TRBJ1-5; D uncertain. The germline CDR1 and CDR2 sequences are SGHTA and FQGNSA. The CDR3 has 15 amino acids. Between the trimmed V and J ends, which lost 6 bases and 0 bases, there was a span of 12 bases.

V is TRBV5-1 and J is TRBJ2-1; 11 nucleotides align to TRBD2. The CDR3 is 19 amino acids. The germline CDR1 and CDR2 sequences are SGHRS and YFSETQ. The J segment lost 3 bases and the V segment lost 4 bases, leaving 15 bases of the junction unmatched. CDR3 region: CASSPTALGLAAIYNEQFF. CDR3 DNA: TGCGCCAGCAGCCCGACAGCGCTGGGACTAGCGGCCATCTACAATGAGCAGTTCTTC.

The table lists this clonotype with many counts. The V and J genes are TRBV29-1 and TRBJ1-1; D may be TRBD1 (5 bases). The CDR3 has 13 amino acids. Deletions cut 5 bases from V and 0 bases from J, with 10 bases between. The germline CDR1 and CDR2 sequences are SQVTM and ANQGSEA. The CDR3 here is CSVHRQLNTEAFF. The CDR3 DNA sequence: TGCAGCGTTCATAGACAGTTGAACACTGAAGCTTTCTTT.

The table lists this clonotype with many counts. The chain links TRBV7-3 to TRBJ1-1; 7 bases are a match to TRBD1. V lost 1 base and J lost 7; bases outside the gene matches: 6. Germline loops: CDR1 SGHTA, CDR2 FQGTGA. This CDR3 is 14 amino acids long. CDR3 nucleotides: TGTGCCAGCAGCTTAATTTCAGGGGGTGGTGAAGCTTTCTTT. Translated: CASSLISGGGEAFF. Combining the CDR3 with reference TRBV7-3 and TRBJ1-1 gives the whole variable domain GAGVSQTPSNKVTEKGKYVELRCDPISGHTALYWYRQSLGQGPEFLIYFQGTGAADDSGLPNDRFFAVRPEGSVSTLKIQRTERGDSAVYLCASSLISGGGEAFFGQGTRLTVV.

This clonotype turned up a few times. This sequence joins TRBV4-2 and TRBJ2-1; 10 nucleotides line up with TRBD2. The CDR3 sequence is 20 residues long. Germline V gives CDR1 LGHNA, CDR2 YNFKEQ. Germline trimming cut 1 base from V and 0 bases from J; bases unmatched to any gene: 12. The CDR3 region is CASSQVLASGGLSSYNEQFF. DNA of the CDR3: TGTGCCAGCAGCCAAGTTTTGGCTAGCGGGGGCCTTAGCTCCTACAATGAGCAGTTCTTC.

This clonotype was counted a few times. The rearrangement joins TRBV20-1 to TRBJ2-5, with 7 nucleotides matching TRBD2. CDR1 is DFQATT and CDR2 is SNEGSKA in the germline V gene (reference sequence). This CDR3 region has 12 residues. Germline trimming cut 7 bases from V and 4 bases from J; bases unmatched to any gene: 6. Here the CDR3 reads CSVGEGTETQYF. CDR3 nucleotide sequence: TGCAGTGTAGGGGAGGGAACAGAGACCCAGTACTTC.

This clonotype was seen a handful of times. V usage is TRBV4-1 and J usage is TRBJ2-1; 10 bases match TRBD2. With 0 bases clipped from V and 0 bases from J, the junction kept 11 bases outside the gene matches. The germline gives CDR1 MGHRA, CDR2 YSYEKL. The CDR3 has 20 amino acids. The CDR3 DNA reads as TGCGCCAGCAGCCAAGATTCGAGCGGGGGGGCCCTAAGCTCCTACAATGAGCAGTTCTTC. This translates into CASSQDSSGGALSSYNEQFF.

The chain employs TRBV6-5 and TRBJ1-5; possible D gene TRBD1, 5 bases. CDR3 size: 16 residues. Germline lookup yields CDR1 MNHEY and CDR2 SVGAGI. V was clipped by 6 bases and J by 2 bases, with 17 bases between them. The CDR3 sequence: CASSEGRGVGNQPQHF. CDR3 sequence (DNA): TGTGCCAGCAGCGAAGGTAGAGGGGTGGGCAATCAGCCCCAGCATTTT.

This clonotype came up once. CDR3 region: CASSLGGYGGNTIYF. CDR3 DNA sequence: TGTGCCAGCAGCTTGGGGGGTTACGGAGGAAACACCATATATTTT. This rearrangement joins TRBV5-6 to TRBJ1-3; D gene unclear. CDR3 length: 15 amino acids. Germline V gene sequence: CDR1 SGHDT, CDR2 YYEEEE. Trimming took off 0 bases at V and 4 bases at J, with 11 bases between the two ends.

This clonotype was seen repeatedly, ten times or more. The chain joins TRBV5-1 to TRBJ2-1; D is possibly TRBD1 or TRBD2 (5 bases each). Germline V gene sequence: CDR1 SGHRS, CDR2 YFSETQ. V was cut by 0 bases and J by 8 bases, with 12 bases left in between. The CDR3 runs 14 residues. As DNA, the CDR3 is TGCGCCAGCAGCTTGGCGTGGGGGTCTGATGAGCAGTTCTTC. Protein product: CASSLAWGSDEQFF.

This clonotype was observed a few times. The rearrangement joins TRBV10-3 to TRBJ1-1, with D unclear. The CDR3 extends over 15 amino acids. Trimming cost V 0 bases and J 6 bases, with 14 bases left between them. Germline V lookup: CDR1 ENHRY, CDR2 SYGVKD. For the CDR3, the DNA is TGTGCCATCAGTGAGTCGACGGCAGTGGGCTCTGAAGCTTTCTTT. Its translation is CAISESTAVGSEAFF.

This clonotype was counted a few times. The chain employs TRBV5-1 and TRBJ2-1, with 7 bases aligning to TRBD2. This CDR3 spans 15 amino acids. The germline gives CDR1 SGHRS, CDR2 YFSETQ. V shed 5 bases and J 6 bases; nucleotides not matched to a gene: 11. The CDR3 sequence: CASRSTGTIRNEQFF. The CDR3 coding sequence is TGCGCCAGCAGGTCAACCGGGACTATCCGCAATGAGCAGTTCTTC.

Concerning this clonotype: A junction boundary mismatches the germline segment, possibly from a read error. The J gene is TRBJ2-2, the V gene TRBV7-7, with D perhaps matching TRBD1 or TRBD2 (5 bases each). This CDR3 comprises 13 residues. Germline CDR1 and CDR2: SSHAT and FNYEAQ (reference sequence). The CDR3 region has the DNA TGTGCTAGCAGCTTAGGGACCTCGGGGGAGCTGTTTTTT. It yields the protein CASSLGTSGELFF.

The chain is built from TRBV5-1 and TRBJ2-7; no definite D call. Germline loops: CDR1 SGHRS, CDR2 YFSETQ. V was pared by 0 bases and J by 3 bases, with 10 bases between. The CDR3 loop spans 14 amino acids. CDR3 nucleotide sequence: TGCGCCAGCAGCTTGGCTCTGGGGAACTACGAGCAGTACTTC. As protein: CASSLALGNYEQYF.

This clonotype was counted many times. Mismatch with germline at one junction end may stem from a read error. This chain uses TRBV5-1 with TRBJ1-1; D is ambiguous. The length of the CDR3 is 13 residues. CDR1 and CDR2 from the germline V gene are SGHRS and YFSETQ. The CDR3 loop is CASSFRGNTEAFF. CDR3 nucleotides: TGTGCCAGCAGCTTCCGGGGGAACACTGAAGCTTTCTTT.

This clonotype was seen many times. V usage is TRBV5-1 and J usage is TRBJ2-5; 8 bases map to TRBD2. Germline V gene lookup returns CDR1 SGHRS and CDR2 YFSETQ. J was trimmed by 3 bases and V by 4 bases; bases with no gene match: 5. The CDR3 loop spans 14 amino acids. The CDR3 loop is CASSQDSGEETQYF. The CDR3 nucleotides read TGCGCCAGCAGCCAAGATAGCGGGGAAGAGACCCAGTACTTC.

This sequence joins TRBV5-6 and TRBJ2-7, with D perhaps TRBD2 (6 bases). V was trimmed by 0 bases and J by 0 bases, leaving 7 bases between them. This CDR3 comprises 14 residues. CDR1 SGHDT and CDR2 YYEEEE come from the germline V gene. CDR3 loop: CASSLDGSSYEQYV. The CDR3 coding sequence is TGTGCCAGCAGCTTGGACGGGAGCTCCTACGAGCAGTACGTC.

The table lists this clonotype with many counts. The chain combines TRBV10-2 with TRBJ1-1, with a tentative D call TRBD1 (5 bases). Germline V gene data show CDR1 as WSHSY and CDR2 as SAAADI. The CDR3 is made up of 15 amino acids. Trimming pared 3 bases from V and 1 base from J, leaving 12 bases between. The CDR3 nucleotides are TGCGCCAGCAGTGACCCGACAGACCCGAACACTGAAGCTTTCTTT. Protein: CASSDPTDPNTEAFF.

This clonotype was observed a handful of times. The V call is TRBV6-5, the J call TRBJ2-5; 10 bases agree with TRBD2. The V and J ends lost 5 bases and 8 bases, in that order; junction bases with no gene match: 8. This CDR3 region has 14 residues. Germline assignment: CDR1 MNHEY and CDR2 SVGAGI. CDR3 sequence reads: CASSRLAGERTQYF. CDR3 DNA sequence: TGTGCCAGCAGTCGACTAGCGGGTGAACGTACCCAGTACTTC.

This clonotype was seen ten or more times. The V and J genes are TRBV7-9 and TRBJ1-5, with 8 nucleotides matching TRBD1. The trim removed 1 base at V and 0 bases at J, leaving 8 bases unmatched. CDR1 is SEHNR, CDR2 FQNEAQ, per germline (reference sequence). The CDR3 is 18 amino acids. In DNA form, the CDR3 reads TGTGCCAGCAGCTTAGGCGGGCAGGGGGCGCGTAGCAATCAGCCCCAGCATTTT. It translates to CASSLGGQGARSNQPQHF.

This clonotype was detected ten times or more. The chain recombines TRBV12-3 or TRBV12-4 with TRBJ1-5; TRBD1 agrees at 7 bases. The CDR3 is 15 amino acids. Losses at the gene ends were 6 bases for V and 6 bases for J; bases not matched to a gene: 11. The CDR3 DNA sequence: TGTGCCAGCAGCTCCGACAGGGAACCAAGTCAGCCCCAGCATTTT. Encoded protein: CASSSDREPSQPQHF.

The sample holds a few counts of this clonotype. The chain has TRBV20-1 and TRBJ1-5, with TRBD1 as a possible D gene (5 bases). With 3 bases removed from V and 5 bases from J, the gap between germline ends came to 14 bases. Germline-derived CDR1 and CDR2 are DFQATT and SNEGSKA (reference sequence). The CDR3 sequence is 14 residues long. The CDR3 sequence: CSASGGERYQPQHF. The CDR3, as DNA: TGCAGTGCTAGCGGGGGGGAGCGTTATCAGCCCCAGCATTTT.

This clonotype was found many times. This chain links TRBV7-9 with TRBJ1-1, with D hard to call. Per the germline V gene, CDR1 is SEHNR and CDR2 is FQNEAQ (reference sequence). The CDR3 contains 14 residues. V was clipped by 2 bases and J by 3 bases, with 10 bases between them. CDR3 in amino acids: CASSLQAGDTEAFF. CDR3 nucleotide sequence: TGTGCCAGCAGCTTACAGGCCGGAGACACTGAAGCTTTCTTT.

The genes are TRBV3-1 and TRBJ2-3, with TRBD2 matching over 12 bases. J gave up 2 bases and V 4 bases, and 10 bases lay outside the gene matches. Germline CDR1 LGHDT, CDR2 YNNKEL (reference sequence). The CDR3 runs to 18 residues. CDR3 amino acids: CASSRLAGGPVDTDTQYF. CDR3 nucleotides: TGTGCCAGCAGCCGTCTAGCGGGGGGGCCGGTTGACACAGATACGCAGTATTTT.